These 27 T cell receptor beta chains share one sample of origin, sequenced in a study of T cell responses to AZD1222 COVID-19 vaccine. Sequenced by immunoSEQ multiplex PCR; TCRdb stores in-frame clones only, minus some. The repertoire consists of 90,000 to 120,000 clones, with around 90% occurring once and the leading ten covering roughly 6.2%. Sequenced here: peripheral blood, sampled 28 days after the second AZD1222 dose. The receptors derive from an adult who received the AZD1222 COVID-19 vaccine.

This chain joins TRBV15 and TRBJ1-2; D unresolved. Germline-derived CDR1 and CDR2 are LNHNV and YYDKDF (reference sequence). The CDR3 covers 13 residues. The ends were cut back, 0 bases at V and 7 bases at J, with 9 bases in the middle. The CDR3 DNA reads TGTGCCACCAGCAGAGATCCGGAGGGTGGCTACACCTTC. Its protein is CATSRDPEGGYTF.

This clone was recorded only once. The rearrangement uses TRBV5-5 and TRBJ2-7; possibly TRBD1 or TRBD2 for D (5 bases each). Looked up from germline, CDR1 is SGHKS and CDR2 is YYEKEE (reference sequence). CDR3 size: 15 residues. Trimming pared 0 bases from V and 0 bases from J, leaving 10 bases between. The CDR3 spells CASSLGGSSSYEQYF. CDR3 DNA: TGTGCCAGCAGCTTGGGGGGGAGTTCCTCCTACGAGCAGTACTTC.

In this sample, this clone turned up a few times. The chain combines TRBV7-9 with TRBJ1-2, with TRBD1 matching over 12 bases. The germline CDR1 and CDR2 sequences are SEHNR and FQNEAQ (reference sequence). This CDR3 spans 16 amino acids. V shed 5 bases and J 5 bases; nucleotides not matched to a gene: 9. The CDR3 here is CASSPVGGQGAYGYTF. The CDR3, as DNA: TGTGCCAGCAGCCCAGTCGGGGGACAGGGGGCATATGGCTACACCTTC.

The chain joins TRBV5-1 to TRBJ2-7, with D tentatively TRBD1 (6 bases). The V gene lost 1 base and the J gene lost 2 bases, with 10 bases spanning the gap. Germline lookup yields CDR1 SGHRS and CDR2 YFSETQ. This CDR3 is built from 14 residues. The CDR3 DNA reads as TGCGCCAGCAGCTTGCTCAAGGGGGCCTACGAGCAGTACTTC. This translates into CASSLLKGAYEQYF.

CDR3 amino acids: CASSLPSPSYNEQFF. The CDR3 nucleotides read TGCGCCAGCAGCCTTCCCAGCCCTTCCTACAATGAGCAGTTCTTC. The chain uses TRBV5-1 and TRBJ2-1; D remains ambiguous. Trimming stripped 4 bases from V and 1 base from J, with 12 bases between. The CDR3 runs to 15 residues. CDR1 and CDR2 from the germline V gene are SGHRS and YFSETQ.

This rearrangement joins TRBV6-1 to TRBJ1-1, with D unclear. Germline V gives CDR1 MNHNS, CDR2 SASEGT. Trimming pared 1 base from V and 5 bases from J, leaving 14 bases between. This CDR3 contains 15 residues. The CDR3 DNA reads TGTGCCAGCAGTGAAGGTTCAGGTGGGGAGACTGAAGCTTTCTTT. Encoded protein: CASSEGSGGETEAFF.

This clone has just one count. V is TRBV25-1 and J is TRBJ1-4, with a tentative D call TRBD1 (6 bases). CDR1 MGHDK and CDR2 SYGVNS come from the germline V gene. The CDR3 contains 13 residues. The V and J ends lost 5 bases and 9 bases respectively, with 13 bases between them. The CDR3 loop reads CASSRGGAKKLFF. DNA of the CDR3: TGTGCCAGCAGTCGAGGGGGGGCTAAAAAACTGTTTTTT.

This rearrangement joins TRBV7-2 to TRBJ1-5; a possible D gene is TRBD1 (5 bases). The CDR3 consists of 15 residues. The ends were cut back, 7 bases at V and 1 base at J, with 14 bases in the middle. CDR1 is SGHTA, CDR2 FQGNSA, per germline. CDR3: CASKRQGVSNQPQHF. The CDR3 bases are TGTGCCAGCAAAAGGCAGGGTGTGAGCAATCAGCCCCAGCATTTT.

This chain's CDR3 is CASNVKTGPPDTQYF. The CDR3 DNA reads as TGCGCCAGCAACGTTAAAACAGGGCCCCCAGATACGCAGTATTTT. The chain uses TRBV5-1 and TRBJ2-3, with D maybe TRBD1 (6 bases). With 6 bases removed from V and 4 bases from J, the gap between germline ends came to 18 bases. CDR3 length: 15 amino acids. CDR1 is SGHRS and CDR2 is YFSETQ in the germline V gene.

J is TRBJ2-7 and V is TRBV5-1, with 9 bases matching TRBD1. Germline loops: CDR1 SGHRS, CDR2 YFSETQ. This CDR3 contains 14 residues. The ends lost 4 bases at V and 3 bases at J; junction bases unmatched: 5. The CDR3 here is CASSGGTGIYEQYF. Written as DNA, the CDR3 is TGCGCCAGCAGCGGGGGGACAGGGATCTACGAGCAGTACTTC.

The chain is built from TRBV5-6 and TRBJ1-2; no clear D gene. V lost 1 base, J lost 4 bases, and 8 bases lay in between. The CDR3 runs to 13 residues. Germline CDR1 is SGHDT and CDR2 is YYEEEE. In nucleotides, the CDR3 is TGTGCCAGCAGCTTGCTACGGCTCTATGGCTACACCTTC. Encoded protein: CASSLLRLYGYTF.

This clone was observed a single time. The rearrangement links TRBV11-2 to TRBJ2-7; 7 nucleotides line up with TRBD2. This CDR3 is built from 16 residues. The germline V gene encodes CDR1 SGHAT and CDR2 FQNNGV. Trimming took 4 bases from V and 7 from J; bases not matched to a gene: 16. The CDR3 sequence is CASSSHIGTINGEQYF. CDR3 in DNA: TGTGCCAGCAGCTCGCATATTGGGACTATCAACGGGGAGCAGTACTTC.

The chain couples TRBV10-1 to TRBJ2-1; 7 bases map to TRBD2. J gave up 8 bases and V 0 bases, and 10 bases lay outside the gene matches. Looked up from germline, CDR1 is WNHNN and CDR2 is SYGVQD (reference sequence). There are 16 residues in the CDR3. DNA of the CDR3: TGCGCCAGCAGTGAGTCGAGCCGGGACTACGGGCATGAGCAGTTCTTC. This gives the protein CASSESSRDYGHEQFF.

The chain combines TRBV19 with TRBJ2-3; TRBD1 matches 9 bases. The CDR3 contains 15 residues. CDR1 LNHDA and CDR2 SQIVND come from the germline V gene (reference sequence). J was trimmed by 4 bases and V by 1 base; bases with no gene match: 3. CDR3 in DNA: TGTGCCAGTAGTATAGTTACAGGGGGCTCAGATACGCAGTATTTT. Protein sequence: CASSIVTGGSDTQYF.

J is TRBJ1-2 and V is TRBV9; tentatively, D is TRBD1 (5 bases). The germline V and J ends were trimmed by 4 bases and 0 bases, with 13 bases remaining between them. CDR1 is SGDLS, CDR2 YYNGEE, per germline. This CDR3 contains 15 residues. CDR3 nucleotide sequence: TGTGCCAGCAGCTCTAGGGGCAGCGCTAACTATGGCTACACCTTC. It encodes CASSSRGSANYGYTF.

The count of this clone is one. The J gene is TRBJ1-2, the V gene TRBV2, with TRBD1 identical over 8 bases. CDR1 is SNHLY, CDR2 FYNNEI, per germline. CDR3 length: 14 residues. V was clipped by 5 bases and J by 8 bases; unmatched bases: 10. The CDR3: CASSPDRVQAGYTF. CDR3 bases: TGTGCCAGCAGTCCGGACAGGGTCCAGGCGGGCTACACCTTC.

V gene TRBV2 combines with J gene TRBJ1-4; TRBD1 aligns across 9 bases. Germline V CDR1 and CDR2: SNHLY, FYNNEI. The CDR3 is made up of 17 amino acids. Trimming removed 6 bases from V and 6 bases from J; junction bases left unmatched: 14. This chain's CDR3 is CASRTGTGRAADEKLFF. Here the CDR3 DNA reads TGTGCCAGCAGGACCGGGACAGGGAGGGCCGCGGATGAAAAACTGTTTTTT.

The V call is TRBV7-2, the J call TRBJ2-1, with TRBD2 identical over 9 bases. The length of the CDR3 is 15 residues. Germline loops: CDR1 SGHTA, CDR2 FQGNSA. The V and J ends lost 6 bases and 7 bases, in that order; junction bases with no gene match: 10. In DNA form, the CDR3 reads TGTGCCAGCAGGGTCCAGTCTAGCGGGATTAATGAGCAGTTCTTC. Translated, it gives CASRVQSSGINEQFF.

This chain joins TRBV6-5 and TRBJ2-7, with D possibly being TRBD2 (6 bases). Trimming took 5 bases from V and 0 from J, leaving 11 bases between them. The germline V gene has CDR1 MNHEY and CDR2 SVGAGI. This CDR3 is built from 14 residues. The CDR3 is CASSTGGLSYEQYF. CDR3 bases: TGTGCCAGCAGTACCGGGGGTCTCTCCTACGAGCAGTACTTC.

This clone has a single count. The V and J genes are TRBV27 and TRBJ2-1, with a tentative D call TRBD2 (6 bases). This CDR3 has 15 amino acids. V was cut by 3 bases and J by 0 bases, with 9 bases left in between. CDR1 is MNHEY and CDR2 is SMNVEV in the germline V gene (reference sequence). CDR3 protein: CASSLGLVSYNEQFF. The CDR3 region has the DNA TGTGCCAGCAGTTTGGGACTCGTCTCCTACAATGAGCAGTTCTTC.

V and J are TRBV27 and TRBJ1-2; TRBD1 matches at 8 bases. Germline CDR1 is MNHEY and CDR2 is SMNVEV (reference sequence). The ends lost 5 bases at V and 8 bases at J; junction bases unmatched: 4. This CDR3 is built from 12 residues. CDR3 region: CASSPTGGGYTF. CDR3 sequence (DNA): TGTGCCAGCAGTCCCACAGGGGGAGGCTACACCTTC.

This clone was recorded only once. This chain joins TRBV5-4 and TRBJ1-4, with TRBD1 matching 9 bases. The CDR3 extends over 14 amino acids. The germline V gene has CDR1 SGHNT and CDR2 YYREEE (reference sequence). J gave up 9 bases and V 4 bases, and 7 bases lay outside the gene matches. The CDR3 here is CASSPGQGPKKLFF. Written as DNA, the CDR3 is TGTGCCAGCAGCCCAGGACAGGGGCCCAAAAAACTGTTTTTT.

Here the CDR3 reads CASKLNAGGRTGELFF. The CDR3 region has the DNA TGTGCCAGCAAGTTAAATGCGGGGGGCCGTACCGGGGAGCTGTTTTTT. The chain uses TRBV2 and TRBJ2-2; 8 bases are shared with TRBD2. The CDR3 is 16 amino acids. The V gene end was trimmed by 7 bases and the J gene end by 5 bases; junction bases not matched to a gene: 12. The germline CDR1 and CDR2 sequences are SNHLY and FYNNEI.

A word on this clone: An end of the junction differs from the germline gene, which may be a read error. The chain recombines TRBV6-5 with TRBJ2-7; D gene ambiguous. CDR1 is MNHEY and CDR2 is SVGAGI in the germline V gene. The length of the CDR3 is 16 residues. CDR3 DNA: TGTGCCAGCAGTCACTCCCTCGCGGCCCGCTCCTACGAGCAGTACTTC. Protein product: CASSHSLAARSYEQYF.

The chain employs TRBV6-5 and TRBJ2-3, with 12 bases identical to TRBD2. The ends lost 4 bases at V and 6 bases at J; junction bases unmatched: 8. The CDR3 length is 16 residues. Germline-derived CDR1 and CDR2 are MNHEY and SVGAGI. CDR3 protein: CASSSSGRALYDTQYF. In DNA, the CDR3 is TGTGCCAGCAGTTCTAGCGGGAGGGCCTTATACGATACGCAGTATTTT.

This clone was observed a single time. The rearrangement links TRBV13 to TRBJ2-7, with D perhaps TRBD1 (5 bases). Trimming took 4 bases from V and 2 from J, leaving 6 bases between them. CDR3 length: 12 amino acids. Germline CDR1 reads PRHDT; CDR2 reads FYEKMQ (reference sequence). In DNA, the CDR3 is TGTGCCAGCAGCTCAGGGACCTACGAGCAGTACTTC. It encodes CASSSGTYEQYF. The complete variable domain, with remaining parts taken from reference TRBV13 and TRBJ2-7, reads AAGVIQSPRHLIKEKRETATLKCYPIPRHDTVYWYQQGPGQDPQFLISFYEKMQSDKGSIPDRFSAQQFSDYHSELNMSSLELGDSALYFCASSSGTYEQYFGPGTRLTVT.

The chain joins TRBV5-4 to TRBJ1-6; D is ambiguous. Germline V gene sequence: CDR1 SGHNT, CDR2 YYREEE (reference sequence). The CDR3 is made up of 14 amino acids. V was cut by 1 base and J by 9 bases, with 11 bases left in between. The CDR3 is CASSLLGSASPLHF. In DNA form, the CDR3 reads TGTGCCAGCAGCTTGTTGGGGTCCGCTTCACCCCTCCACTTT.